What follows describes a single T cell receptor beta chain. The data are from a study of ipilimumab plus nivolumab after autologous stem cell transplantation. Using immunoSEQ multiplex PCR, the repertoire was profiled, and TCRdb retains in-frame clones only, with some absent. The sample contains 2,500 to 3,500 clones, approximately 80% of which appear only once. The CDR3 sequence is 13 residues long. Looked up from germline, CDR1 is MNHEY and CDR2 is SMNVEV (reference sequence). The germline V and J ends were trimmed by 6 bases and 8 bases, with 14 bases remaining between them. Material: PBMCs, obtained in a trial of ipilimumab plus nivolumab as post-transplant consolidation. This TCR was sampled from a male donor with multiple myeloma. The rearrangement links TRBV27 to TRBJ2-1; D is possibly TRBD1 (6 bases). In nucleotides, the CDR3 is TGTGCCAGCAGCAGACAGGACGGGGATGAGCAGTTCTTC. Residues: CASSRQDGDEQFF.